This is a list of T cell receptor beta chains from one sample in a study of shared T cell receptors in the human thymus. Only in-frame clones appear in the TCRdb table, and some are missing; sequencing was by immunoSEQ multiplex PCR. In the table there are about 400,000 clones, approximately 95% of which are singletons. The specimen sequenced was thymocytes. These receptors originate from a human donor. Each CDR3 is given without its conserved first and last residue. Each record gives: V gene, CDR3 protein.

v_gene: TRBV27; CDR3aa: ASKRAGAYNEQF
v_gene: TRBV5-8; CDR3aa: ANSPGRTYNEKLF
v_gene: TRBV2; CDR3aa: ASSVTGQGAQPQH
v_gene: TRBV5-4; CDR3aa: ASSLAPYEQY
v_gene: TRBV5-5; CDR3aa: ASSLRQGPTF
v_gene: TRBV7-2; CDR3aa: ASSLGPRSSPSYEQY
v_gene: TRBV21-1; CDR3aa: ASSKVVRTDYGYT
v_gene: TRBV18; CDR3aa: ASSPSGARNTEAF
v_gene: TRBV2; CDR3aa: ASSEALQIRVVGQY
v_gene: TRBV10-1; CDR3aa: ASSESLREGDGYT
v_gene: TRBV5-1; CDR3aa: ASSLDTSGRGDEQF
v_gene: TRBV7-2; CDR3aa: ASSPTAGILGEKETQY
v_gene: TRBV18; CDR3aa: ASSRPAGTGPYEQY